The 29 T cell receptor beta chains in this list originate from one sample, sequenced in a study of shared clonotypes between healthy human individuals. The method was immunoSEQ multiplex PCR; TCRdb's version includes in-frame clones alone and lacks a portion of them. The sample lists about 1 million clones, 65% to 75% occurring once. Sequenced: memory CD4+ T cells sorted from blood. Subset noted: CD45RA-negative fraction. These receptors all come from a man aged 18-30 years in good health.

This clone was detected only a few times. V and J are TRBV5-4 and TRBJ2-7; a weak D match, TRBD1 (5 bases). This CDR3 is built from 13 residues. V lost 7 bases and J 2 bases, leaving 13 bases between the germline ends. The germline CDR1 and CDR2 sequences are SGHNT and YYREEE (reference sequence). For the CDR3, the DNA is TGTGCCAGCTCCCCGAGGACAACCTACGAGCAGTACTTC. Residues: CASSPRTTYEQYF.

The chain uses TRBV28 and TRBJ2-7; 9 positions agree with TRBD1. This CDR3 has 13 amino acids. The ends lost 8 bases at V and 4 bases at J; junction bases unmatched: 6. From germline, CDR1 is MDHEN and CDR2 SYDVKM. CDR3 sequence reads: CASFNRGLYEQYF. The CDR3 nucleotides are TGTGCCAGCTTTAACAGGGGGCTATACGAGCAGTACTTC.

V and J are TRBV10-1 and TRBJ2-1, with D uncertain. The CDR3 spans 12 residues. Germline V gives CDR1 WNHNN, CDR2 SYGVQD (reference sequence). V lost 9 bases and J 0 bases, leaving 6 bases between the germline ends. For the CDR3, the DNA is TGCGCCAGTGGCCTCTCCTACAATGAGCAGTTCTTC. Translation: CASGLSYNEQFF.

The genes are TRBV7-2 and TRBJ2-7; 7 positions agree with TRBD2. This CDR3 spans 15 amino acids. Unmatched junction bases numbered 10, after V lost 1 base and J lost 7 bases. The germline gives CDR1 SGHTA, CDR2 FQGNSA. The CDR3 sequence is CASSLGSSGVREQYF. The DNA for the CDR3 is TGTGCCAGCAGCTTAGGCTCTAGCGGCGTTCGGGAGCAGTACTTC.

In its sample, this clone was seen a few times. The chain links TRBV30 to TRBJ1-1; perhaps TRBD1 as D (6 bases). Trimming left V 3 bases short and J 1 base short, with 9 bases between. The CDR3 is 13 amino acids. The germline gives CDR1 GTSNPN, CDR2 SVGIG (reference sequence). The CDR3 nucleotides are TGTGCCTGGAGGCGGACAGAGAACACTGAAGCTTTCTTT. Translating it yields CAWRRTENTEAFF.

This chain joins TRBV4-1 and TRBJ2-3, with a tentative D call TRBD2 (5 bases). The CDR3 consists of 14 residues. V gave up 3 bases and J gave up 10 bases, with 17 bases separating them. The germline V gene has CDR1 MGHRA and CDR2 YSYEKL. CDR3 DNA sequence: TGCGCCAGCAGCCAGCCTCCATCCCTAGCCCCGCAGTATTTT. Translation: CASSQPPSLAPQYF.

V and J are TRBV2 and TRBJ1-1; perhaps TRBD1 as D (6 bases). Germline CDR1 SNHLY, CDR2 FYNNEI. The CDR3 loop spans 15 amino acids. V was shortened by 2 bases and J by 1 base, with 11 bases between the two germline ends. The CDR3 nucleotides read TGTGCCAGCAGTGAACGGGGGGCCCCGAACACTGAAGCTTTCTTT. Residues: CASSERGAPNTEAFF.

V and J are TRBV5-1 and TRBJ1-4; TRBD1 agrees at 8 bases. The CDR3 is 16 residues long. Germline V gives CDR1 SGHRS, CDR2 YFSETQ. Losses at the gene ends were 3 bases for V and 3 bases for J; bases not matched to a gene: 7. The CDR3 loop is CASSSQGAGANEKLFF. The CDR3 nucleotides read TGCGCCAGCAGCTCCCAGGGGGCGGGTGCTAATGAAAAACTGTTTTTT.

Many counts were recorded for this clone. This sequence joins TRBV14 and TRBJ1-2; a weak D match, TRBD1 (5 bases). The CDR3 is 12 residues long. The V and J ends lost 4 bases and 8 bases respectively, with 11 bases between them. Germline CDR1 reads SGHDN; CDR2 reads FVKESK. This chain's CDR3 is CASSRDVEGYTF. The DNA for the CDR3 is TGTGCCAGCAGCCGGGACGTCGAGGGCTACACCTTC. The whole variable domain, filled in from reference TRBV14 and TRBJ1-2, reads EAGVTQFPSHSVIEKGQTVTLRCDPISGHDNLYWYRRVMGKEIKFLLHFVKESKQDESGMPNNRFLAERTGGTYSTLKVQPAELEDSGVYFCASSRDVEGYTFGSGTRLTVV.

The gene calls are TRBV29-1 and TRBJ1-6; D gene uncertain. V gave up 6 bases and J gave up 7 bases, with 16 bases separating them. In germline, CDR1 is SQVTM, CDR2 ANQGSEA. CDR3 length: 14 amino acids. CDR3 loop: CSVQDGGPNSPLHF. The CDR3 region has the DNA TGCAGCGTCCAAGACGGAGGACCAAATTCACCCCTCCACTTT.

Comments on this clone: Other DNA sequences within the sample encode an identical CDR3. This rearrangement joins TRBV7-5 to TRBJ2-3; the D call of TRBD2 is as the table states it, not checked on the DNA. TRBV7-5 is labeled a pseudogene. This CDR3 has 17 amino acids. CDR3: CARSPTEGVGSPDTQYF. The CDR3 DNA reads TGTGCCAGAAGTCCTACTGAGGGTGTCGGGAGTCCGGATACGCAGTATTTT.

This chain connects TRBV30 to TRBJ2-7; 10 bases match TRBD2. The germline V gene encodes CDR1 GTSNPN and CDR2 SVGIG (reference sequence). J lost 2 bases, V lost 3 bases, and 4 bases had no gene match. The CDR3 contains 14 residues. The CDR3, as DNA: TGTGCCTGGAGAGCTAGCGGGGGCCCCTACGAGCAGTACTTC. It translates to CAWRASGGPYEQYF.

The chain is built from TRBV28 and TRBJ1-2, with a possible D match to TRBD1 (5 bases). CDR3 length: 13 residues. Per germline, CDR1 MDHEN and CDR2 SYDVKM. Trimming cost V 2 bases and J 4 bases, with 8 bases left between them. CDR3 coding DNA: TGTGCCAGCAGTTTAGGCAGGGTCTATGGCTACACCTTC. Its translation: CASSLGRVYGYTF.

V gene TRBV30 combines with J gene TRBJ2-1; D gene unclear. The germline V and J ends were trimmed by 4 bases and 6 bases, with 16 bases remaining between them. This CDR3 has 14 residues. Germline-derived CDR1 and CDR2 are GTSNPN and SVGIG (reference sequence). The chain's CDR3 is CAWTGLAISNEQFF. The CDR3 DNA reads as TGTGCCTGGACCGGGTTAGCTATCTCCAATGAGCAGTTCTTC.

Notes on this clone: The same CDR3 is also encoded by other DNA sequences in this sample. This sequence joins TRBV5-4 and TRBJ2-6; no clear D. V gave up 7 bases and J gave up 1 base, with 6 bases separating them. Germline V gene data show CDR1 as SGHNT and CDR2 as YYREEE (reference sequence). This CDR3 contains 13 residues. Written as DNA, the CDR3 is TGTGCCAGCCGACGGTCTGGGGCCAACGTCCTGACTTTC. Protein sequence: CASRRSGANVLTF.

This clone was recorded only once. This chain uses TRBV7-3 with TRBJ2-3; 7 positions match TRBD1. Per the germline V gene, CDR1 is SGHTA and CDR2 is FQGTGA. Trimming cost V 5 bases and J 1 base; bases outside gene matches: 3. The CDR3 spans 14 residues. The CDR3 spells CASSPGQGTDTQYF. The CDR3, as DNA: TGTGCCAGCAGCCCCGGACAGGGCACAGATACGCAGTATTTT.

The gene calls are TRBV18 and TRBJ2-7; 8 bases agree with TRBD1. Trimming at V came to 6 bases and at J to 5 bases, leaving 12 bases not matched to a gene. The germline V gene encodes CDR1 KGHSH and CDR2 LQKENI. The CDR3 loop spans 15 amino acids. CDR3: CASSAGQGARNEQYF. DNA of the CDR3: TGTGCCAGCTCTGCAGGACAGGGTGCAAGAAACGAGCAGTACTTC.

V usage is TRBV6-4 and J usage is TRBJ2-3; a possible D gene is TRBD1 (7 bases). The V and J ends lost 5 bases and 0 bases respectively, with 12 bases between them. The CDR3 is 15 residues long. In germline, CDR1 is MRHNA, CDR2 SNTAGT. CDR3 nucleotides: TGTGCCAGCAGTATACAGGGGACTAGCACAGATACGCAGTATTTT. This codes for CASSIQGTSTDTQYF.

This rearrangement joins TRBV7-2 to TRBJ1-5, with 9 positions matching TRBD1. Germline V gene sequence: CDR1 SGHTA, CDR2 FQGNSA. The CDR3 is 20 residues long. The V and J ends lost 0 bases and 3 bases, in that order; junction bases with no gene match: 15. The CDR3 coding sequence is TGTGCCAGCAGCTTAGCTCGGGTGGGGACAGGGTGGGCAAACAATCAGCCCCAGCATTTT. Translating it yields CASSLARVGTGWANNQPQHF.

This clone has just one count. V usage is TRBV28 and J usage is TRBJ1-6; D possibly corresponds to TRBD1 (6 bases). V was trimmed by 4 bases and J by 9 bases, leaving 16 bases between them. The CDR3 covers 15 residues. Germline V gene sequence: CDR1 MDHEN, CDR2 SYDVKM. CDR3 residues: CASSSQGFYTSPLHF. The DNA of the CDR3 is TGTGCCAGCAGTTCGCAGGGGTTCTACACTTCACCCCTCCACTTT.

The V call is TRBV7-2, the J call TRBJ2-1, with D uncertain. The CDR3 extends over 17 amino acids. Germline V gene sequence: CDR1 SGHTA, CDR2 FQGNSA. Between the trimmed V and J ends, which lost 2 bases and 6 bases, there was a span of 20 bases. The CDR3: CASSLIVSGLVPNEQFF. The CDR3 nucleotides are TGTGCCAGCAGCTTAATAGTATCTGGGCTAGTCCCCAATGAGCAGTTCTTC. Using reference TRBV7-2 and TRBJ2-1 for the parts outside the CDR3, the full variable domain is GAGVSQSPSNKVTEKGKDVELRCDPISGHTALYWYRQSLGQGLEFLIYFQGNSAPDKSGLPSDRFSAERTGGSVSTLTIQRTQQEDSAVYLCASSLIVSGLVPNEQFFGPGTRLTVL.

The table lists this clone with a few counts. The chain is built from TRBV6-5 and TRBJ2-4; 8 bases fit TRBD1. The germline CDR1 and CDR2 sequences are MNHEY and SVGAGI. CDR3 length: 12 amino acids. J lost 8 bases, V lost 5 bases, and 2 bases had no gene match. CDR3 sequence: CASSQTGDIQYF. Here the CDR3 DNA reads TGTGCCAGCAGTCAGACAGGGGACATTCAGTACTTC.

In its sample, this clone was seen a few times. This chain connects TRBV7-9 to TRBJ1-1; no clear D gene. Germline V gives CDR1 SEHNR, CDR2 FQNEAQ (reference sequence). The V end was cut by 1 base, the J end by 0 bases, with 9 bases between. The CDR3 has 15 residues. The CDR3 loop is CASSLEATLNTEAFF. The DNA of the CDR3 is TGTGCCAGCAGCTTAGAGGCGACCCTGAACACTGAAGCTTTCTTT.

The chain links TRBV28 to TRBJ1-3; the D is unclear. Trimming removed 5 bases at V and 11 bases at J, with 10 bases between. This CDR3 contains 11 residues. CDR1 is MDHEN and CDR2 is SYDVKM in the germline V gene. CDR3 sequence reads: CASSRLNSIYF. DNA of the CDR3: TGTGCCAGCAGTCGCTTGAATTCCATATATTTT.

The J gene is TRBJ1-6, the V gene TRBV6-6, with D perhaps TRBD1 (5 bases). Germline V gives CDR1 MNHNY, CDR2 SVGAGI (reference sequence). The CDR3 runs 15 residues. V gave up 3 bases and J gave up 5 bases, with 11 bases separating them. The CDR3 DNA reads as TGTGCCAGCAGTTATTCGGGCAGGGATAATTCACCCCTCCACTTT. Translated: CASSYSGRDNSPLHF.

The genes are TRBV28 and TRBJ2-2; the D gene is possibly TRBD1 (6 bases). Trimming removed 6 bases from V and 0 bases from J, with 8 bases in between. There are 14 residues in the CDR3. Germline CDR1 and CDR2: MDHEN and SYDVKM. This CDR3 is CASRGAANTGELFF. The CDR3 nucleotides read TGTGCCAGCAGGGGGGCCGCGAACACCGGGGAGCTGTTTTTT.

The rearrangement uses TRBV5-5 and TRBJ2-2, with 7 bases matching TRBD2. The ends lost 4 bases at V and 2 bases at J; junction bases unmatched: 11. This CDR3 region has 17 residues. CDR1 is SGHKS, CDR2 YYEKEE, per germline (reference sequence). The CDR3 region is CASSLTTGGLNTGELFF. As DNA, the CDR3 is TGTGCCAGCAGCCTCACGACCGGGGGACTAAACACCGGGGAGCTGTTTTTT.

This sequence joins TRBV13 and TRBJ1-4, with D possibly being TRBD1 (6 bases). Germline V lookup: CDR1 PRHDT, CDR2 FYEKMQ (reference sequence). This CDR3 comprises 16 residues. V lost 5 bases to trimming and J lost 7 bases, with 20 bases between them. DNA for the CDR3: TGTGCCAGCAGCGGACGAACAGGGAGTGTTCGTGAAAAACTGTTTTTT. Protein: CASSGRTGSVREKLFF.

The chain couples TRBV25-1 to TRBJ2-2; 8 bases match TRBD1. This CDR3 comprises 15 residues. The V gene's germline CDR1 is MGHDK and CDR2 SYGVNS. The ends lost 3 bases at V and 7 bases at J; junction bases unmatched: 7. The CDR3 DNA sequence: TGTGCCAGCAGTGAGTACAGGGGGAATATCGGGGAGCTGTTTTTT. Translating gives CASSEYRGNIGELFF.